Listed below are T cell receptor beta chains from one sample, sequenced in a study of blood T cell repertoires in COVID-19. TCRdb's table, derived via immunoSEQ multiplex PCR, lists solely in-frame clones and lacks some. The table has roughly 120,000 clones, around 87% seen once. The sequenced sample was peripheral blood. Receptors were obtained from a man aged 70-80 years with active or convalescent COVID-19. The CDR3 runs from the conserved cysteine through the conserved F or W. D genes are given only for firm matches. Rows give clone size only sometimes, using once, few, many, or a class for an expanded clone.

clone_size	v_call	j_call	d_call	cdr3_nt	cdr3_aa
-	TRBV10-3	TRBJ1-3	-	TGTGCCATCAGGGGGAATGGACAGAACTCTGGAAACACCATATATTTT	CAIRGNGQNSGNTIYF
-	TRBV18	TRBJ2-2	TRBD1	TGTGCCAGCTCACCGGGACAGGGTTTGAACACCGGGGAGCTGTTTTTT	CASSPGQGLNTGELFF
-	TRBV4-1	TRBJ2-1	-	TGCGCCAGCAGCCAAGCATACAATGAGCAGTTCTTC	CASSQAYNEQFF
few	TRBV5-8	TRBJ1-1	TRBD1	TGTGCCAGCAGCGCTTGGGGGACAGGCCACTCCACTGAAGCTTTCTTT	CASSAWGTGHSTEAFF
-	TRBV7-2	TRBJ2-2	TRBD1	TGTGCCAGCAGCGTCCAGGGGGACACCGGGGAGCTGTTTTTT	CASSVQGDTGELFF
-	TRBV14	TRBJ1-2	-	TGTGCCAGCAGCCAGCAGGGGCCAAACTATGGCTACACCTTC	CASSQQGPNYGYTF
-	TRBV13	TRBJ1-1	-	TGTGCCAGCAGCTTATTCGGGTCCGGGGTAACTGAAGCTTTCTTT	CASSLFGSGVTEAFF
-	TRBV12-3/TRBV12-4	TRBJ1-5	-	TGTGCCAGCAGTTTCGGTGATCAGCCCCAGCATTTT	CASSFGDQPQHF
-	TRBV28	TRBJ1-4	-	TGTGCCAGCAGTTCTTTAGAAAAACTGTTTTTT	CASSSLEKLFF
-	TRBV27	TRBJ2-2	TRBD2	TGTGCCAGCAGTCAACTAGCGGCTCTAGAGGCGAACACCGGGGAGCTGTTTTTT	CASSQLAALEANTGELFF
-	TRBV15	TRBJ1-3	-	TGTGCCACCAGCAGAGATCCGACAGGCTCTGGAAACACCATATATTTT	CATSRDPTGSGNTIYF
-	TRBV6-5	TRBJ2-2	-	TGTGCCAGCAGGGGCCGGGAAAACACCGGGGAGCTGTTTTTT	CASRGRENTGELFF
-	TRBV29-1	TRBJ2-6	-	TGCAGCGTTGAAGATTTGGGGAGAGGGGCCAACGTCCTGACTTTC	CSVEDLGRGANVLTF
-	TRBV19	TRBJ1-4	-	TGTGCCAGTAGTCCCCCAGAATTAGAAAAACTGTTTTTT	CASSPPELEKLFF
-	TRBV5-4	TRBJ2-1	-	TGTGCCAGCCAGGGGCTTTCCTACAATGAGCAGTTCTTC	CASQGLSYNEQFF
-	TRBV7-9	TRBJ2-6	TRBD1	TGTGCCAGCAGGCCGGGACAGGGCTCTGGGGCCAACGTCCTGACTTTC	CASRPGQGSGANVLTF
once	TRBV19	TRBJ2-3	TRBD1	TGTGCCAGTAGTGACTGGACAGGGATATCCAGAGATACGCAGTATTTT	CASSDWTGISRDTQYF
-	TRBV20-1	TRBJ1-1	TRBD1	TGCAGTGCTAGTCGTCCACAGGGGATGAACACTGAAGCTTTCTTT	CSASRPQGMNTEAFF
once	TRBV19	TRBJ1-1	TRBD1	TGTGCCAGTAGTATCGAGGACAGGCAGAACACTGAAGCTTTCTTT	CASSIEDRQNTEAFF
-	TRBV5-1	TRBJ2-7	TRBD2	TGCGCCAGCACCGCGCTAGCGGGAGGGTCCGGGCACGAGCAGTACTTC	CASTALAGGSGHEQYF
-	TRBV19	TRBJ2-7	TRBD1	TGTGCCAGTAGTCCCCGACAGGGCTCCTACGAGCAGTACTTC	CASSPRQGSYEQYF
-	TRBV14	TRBJ1-5	TRBD1	TGTGCCAGCAGCCGATACCCCGGGACAGGAGGCAATCAGCCCCAGCATTTT	CASSRYPGTGGNQPQHF